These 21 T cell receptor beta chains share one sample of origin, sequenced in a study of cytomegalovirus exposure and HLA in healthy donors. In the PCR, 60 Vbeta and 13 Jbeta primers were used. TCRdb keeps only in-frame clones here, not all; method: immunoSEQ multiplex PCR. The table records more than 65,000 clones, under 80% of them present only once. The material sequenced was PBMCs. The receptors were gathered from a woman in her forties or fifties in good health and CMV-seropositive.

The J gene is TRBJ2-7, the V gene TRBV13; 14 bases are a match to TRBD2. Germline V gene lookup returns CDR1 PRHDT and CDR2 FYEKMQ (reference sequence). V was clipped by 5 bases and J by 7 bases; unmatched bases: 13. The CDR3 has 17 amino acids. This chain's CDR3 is CASSPRLAGGIEREQYV. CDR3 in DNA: TGTGCCAGCAGCCCAAGACTAGCGGGGGGGATAGAGCGGGAGCAGTACGTC.

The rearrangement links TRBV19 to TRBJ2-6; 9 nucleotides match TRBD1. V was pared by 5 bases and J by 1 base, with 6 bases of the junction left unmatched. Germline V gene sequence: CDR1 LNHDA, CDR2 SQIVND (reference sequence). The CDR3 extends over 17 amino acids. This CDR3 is CASSGTGGWSGANVLTF. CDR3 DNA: TGTGCCAGTAGTGGAACAGGGGGCTGGTCTGGGGCCAACGTCCTGACTTTC.

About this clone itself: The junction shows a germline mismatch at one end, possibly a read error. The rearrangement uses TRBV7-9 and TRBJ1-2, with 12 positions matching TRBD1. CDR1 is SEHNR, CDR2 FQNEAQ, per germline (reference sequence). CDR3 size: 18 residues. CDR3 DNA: TGTTCCAGCAGCTCTAAGAACTCCGGGACAGGGGGCTTCTATGGCTACACCTTC. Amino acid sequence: CSSSSKNSGTGGFYGYTF.

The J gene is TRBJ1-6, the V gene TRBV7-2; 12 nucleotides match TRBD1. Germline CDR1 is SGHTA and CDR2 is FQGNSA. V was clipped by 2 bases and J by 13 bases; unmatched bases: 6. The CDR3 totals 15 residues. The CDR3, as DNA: TGTGCCAGCAGCTTACCTCCCGGGACAGGGGGCCCCCTCCACTTT. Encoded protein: CASSLPPGTGGPLHF.

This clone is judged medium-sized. The CDR3: CASSSRVPYELQYF. For the CDR3, the DNA is TGTGCCAGCAGTTCCCGGGTACCTTATGAACTTCAGTACTTC. This rearrangement joins TRBV2 to TRBJ2-4; D gene unclear. There are 14 residues in the CDR3. Germline V gene sequence: CDR1 SNHLY, CDR2 FYNNEI. Between the trimmed V and J ends, which lost 5 bases and 11 bases, there was a span of 19 bases.

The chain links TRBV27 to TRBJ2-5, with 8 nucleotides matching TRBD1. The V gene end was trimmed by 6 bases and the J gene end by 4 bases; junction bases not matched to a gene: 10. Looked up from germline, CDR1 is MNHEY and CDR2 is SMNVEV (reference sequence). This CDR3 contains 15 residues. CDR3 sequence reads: CASSMKGQAAETQYF. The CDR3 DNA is TGTGCCAGCAGCATGAAGGGACAGGCGGCAGAGACCCAGTACTTC.

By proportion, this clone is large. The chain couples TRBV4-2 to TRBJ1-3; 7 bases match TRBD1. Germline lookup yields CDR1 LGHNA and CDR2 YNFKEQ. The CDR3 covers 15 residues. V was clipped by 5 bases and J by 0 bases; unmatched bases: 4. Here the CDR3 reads CASSVTGYSGNTIYF. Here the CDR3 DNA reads TGTGCCAGCAGCGTGACAGGGTACTCTGGAAACACCATATATTTT.

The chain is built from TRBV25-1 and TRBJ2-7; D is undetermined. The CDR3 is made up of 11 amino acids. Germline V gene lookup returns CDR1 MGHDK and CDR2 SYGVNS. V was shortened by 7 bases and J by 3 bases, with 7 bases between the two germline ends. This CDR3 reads CASTSGYEQYF. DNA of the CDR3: TGTGCCAGCACTTCCGGCTACGAGCAGTACTTC.

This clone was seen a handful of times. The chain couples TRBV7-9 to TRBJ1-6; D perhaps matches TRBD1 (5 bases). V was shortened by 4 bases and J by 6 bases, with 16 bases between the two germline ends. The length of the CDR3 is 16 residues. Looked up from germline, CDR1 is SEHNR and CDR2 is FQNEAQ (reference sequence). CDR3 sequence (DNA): TGTGCCAGCAGCTCCTTCGGGGGGTTGTTTAATTCACCCCTCCACTTT. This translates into CASSSFGGLFNSPLHF.

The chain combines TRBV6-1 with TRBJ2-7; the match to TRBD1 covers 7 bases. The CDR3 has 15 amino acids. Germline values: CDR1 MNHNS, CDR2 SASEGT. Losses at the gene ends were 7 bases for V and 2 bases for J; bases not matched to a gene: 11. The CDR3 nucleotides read TGTGCCAGCACACATTCCCGGGACAGCGCCTACGAGCAGTACGTC. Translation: CASTHSRDSAYEQYV.

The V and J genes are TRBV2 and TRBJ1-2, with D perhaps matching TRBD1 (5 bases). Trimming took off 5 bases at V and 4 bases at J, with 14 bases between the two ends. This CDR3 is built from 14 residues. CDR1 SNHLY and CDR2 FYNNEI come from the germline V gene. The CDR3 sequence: CASSPVGGVYGYTF. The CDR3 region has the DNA TGTGCCAGCAGTCCTGTGGGAGGGGTCTATGGCTACACCTTC.

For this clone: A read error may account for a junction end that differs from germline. This CDR3 is CTSSEAVHDPGDTGELFF. The CDR3, as DNA: TGTACCAGCAGCGAAGCTGTACACGACCCAGGGGACACCGGGGAGCTGTTTTTT. The chain is built from TRBV9 and TRBJ2-2, with D perhaps TRBD1 (6 bases). CDR1 is SGDLS, CDR2 YYNGEE, per germline. The length of the CDR3 is 18 residues.

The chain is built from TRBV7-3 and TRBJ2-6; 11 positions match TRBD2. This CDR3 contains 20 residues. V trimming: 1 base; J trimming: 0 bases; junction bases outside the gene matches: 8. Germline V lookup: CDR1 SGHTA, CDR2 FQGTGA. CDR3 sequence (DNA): TGTGCCAGCAGCTTAATGGTCTTTAGCGGGGGGGACTCTGGGGCCAACGTCCTGACTTTC. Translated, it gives CASSLMVFSGGDSGANVLTF.

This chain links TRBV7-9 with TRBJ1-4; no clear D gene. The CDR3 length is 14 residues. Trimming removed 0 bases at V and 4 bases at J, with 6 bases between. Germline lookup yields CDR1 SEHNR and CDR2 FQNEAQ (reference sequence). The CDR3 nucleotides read TGTGCCAGCAGCTTAGCGAACATTAATGAAAAACTGTTTTTT. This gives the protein CASSLANINEKLFF. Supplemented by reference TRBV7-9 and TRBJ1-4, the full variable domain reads DTGVSQNPRHKITKRGQNVTFRCDPISEHNRLYWYRQTLGQGPEFLTYFQNEAQLEKSRLLSDRFSAERPKGSFSTLEIQRTEQGDSAMYLCASSLANINEKLFFGSGTQLSVL.

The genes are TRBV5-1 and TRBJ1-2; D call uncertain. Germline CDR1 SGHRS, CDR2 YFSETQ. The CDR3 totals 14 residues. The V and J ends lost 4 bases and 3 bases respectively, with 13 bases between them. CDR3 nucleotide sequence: TGCGCCAGCAGCCTAGAACATCGGGACTATGGCTACACCTTC. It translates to CASSLEHRDYGYTF.

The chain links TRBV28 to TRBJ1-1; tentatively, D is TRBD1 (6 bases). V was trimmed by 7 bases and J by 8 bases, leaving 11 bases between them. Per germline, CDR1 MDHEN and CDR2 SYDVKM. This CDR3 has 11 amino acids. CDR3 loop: CASTTGTEAFF. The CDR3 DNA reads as TGTGCCAGCACCACCGGGACAGAAGCTTTCTTT.

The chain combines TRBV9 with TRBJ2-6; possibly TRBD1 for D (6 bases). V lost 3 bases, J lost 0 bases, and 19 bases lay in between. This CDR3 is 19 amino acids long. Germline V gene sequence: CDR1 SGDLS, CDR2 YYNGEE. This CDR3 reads CASSGAQDRVSSGANVLTF. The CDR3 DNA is TGTGCCAGCAGCGGGGCCCAGGACAGAGTGAGCTCTGGGGCCAACGTCCTGACTTTC.

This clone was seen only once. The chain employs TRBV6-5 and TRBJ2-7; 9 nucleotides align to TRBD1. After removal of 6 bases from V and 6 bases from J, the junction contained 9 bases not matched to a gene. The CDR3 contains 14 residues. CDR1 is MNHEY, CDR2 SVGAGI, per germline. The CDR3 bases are TGTGCCAGCAGGGCTAACAGGGGGCTACTCGAGCAGTACTTC. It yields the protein CASRANRGLLEQYF.

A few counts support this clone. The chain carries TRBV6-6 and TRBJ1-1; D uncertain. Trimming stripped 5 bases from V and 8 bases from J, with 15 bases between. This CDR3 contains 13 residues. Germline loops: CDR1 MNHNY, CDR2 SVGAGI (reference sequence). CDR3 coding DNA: TGTGCCAGCAGTCCCCGGGGTTTTGAGGAAGCTTTCTTT. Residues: CASSPRGFEEAFF.

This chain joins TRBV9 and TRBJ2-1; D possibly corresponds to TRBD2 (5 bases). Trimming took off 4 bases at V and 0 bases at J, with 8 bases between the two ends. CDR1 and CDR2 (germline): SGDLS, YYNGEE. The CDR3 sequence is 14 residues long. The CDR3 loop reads CASSTRDSYNEQFF. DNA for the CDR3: TGTGCCAGCAGCACCCGGGACTCCTACAATGAGCAGTTCTTC. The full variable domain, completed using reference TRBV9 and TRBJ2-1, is DSGVTQTPKHLITATGQRVTLRCSPRSGDLSVYWYQQSLDQGLQFLIQYYNGEERAKGNILERFSAQQFPDLHSELNLSSLELGDSALYFCASSTRDSYNEQFFGPGTRLTVL.

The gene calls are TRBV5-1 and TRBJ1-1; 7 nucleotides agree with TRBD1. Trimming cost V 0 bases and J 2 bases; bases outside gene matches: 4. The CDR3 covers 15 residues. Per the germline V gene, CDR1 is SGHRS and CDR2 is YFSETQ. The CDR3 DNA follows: TGCGCCAGCAGCTTGGCGGGGACAGTCAACACTGAAGCTTTCTTT. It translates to CASSLAGTVNTEAFF.